This T cell receptor (beta chain) was profiled in a study of tumor-infiltrating lymphocytes in primary liver carcinoma (dated by TCRdb to the late 2010s). Regarding the study in general: Of the five patients, three men and two women aged 30 to 69 years, four had hepatocellular carcinoma and one had combined HCC and intrahepatic cholangiocarcinoma. For each liver tumor, the study sampled five regions along with adjacent normal tissue and blood, and applied TCRbeta repertoire sequencing, expression microarrays and whole-exome sequencing. TCRbeta repertoire sequencing covered roughly 35 specimens from 5 patients: some 25 tumor regions, 5 adjacent noncancerous liver tissues and 5 peripheral blood samples. To link TCRbeta repertoire diversity with the local molecular phenotype, the approximately 25 tumor region samples were profiled using Agilent mRNA microarrays. The five patients had tumors of stage T1-T3 N0M0, with maximum diameters ranging from 4.2 to 10 cm. High reproducibility was observed for the technical replicate repertoires, with mean shared-clone rates around 0.89 and correlation coefficients above 0.95. Each sample produced about 3.65 to 7.13 million productive TCRbeta reads, and read depth showed no significant difference between tissue types. The investigation overall reported the following: The study included only four to six patients, and the authors note findings should be validated in a larger study. Pairs of tumor regions showed greater repertoire overlap (mean about 36%) than tumor-adjacent pairs (roughly 17%) or tumor-blood pairs (about 15%), which is consistent with antigen-driven expansion. Bulk unsorted samples precluded comparing CD4+ and CD8+ T cell repertoires. Just about 7.5-24% of top clones turned up in all five regions of a tumor, which suggests spatial heterogeneity among tumor-infiltrating T cells. The top 250 clones made up a significantly larger repertoire fraction in tumors than in blood (p = 0.039). Only the TCR beta chain was sequenced, so true repertoire diversity is likely underestimated because unpaired alpha chains were not captured.

Note on this clonotype: It has no known antigen specificity. This likely comes from a read error, as the CDR3 has no conserved phenylalanine or tryptophan at its end. The DNA is omitted, as the CDR3 cannot be located on it reliably, and the CDR3 follows TCRdb's listing.

TCRbeta-specific cDNA was reverse-transcribed from 500 ng total RNA using a constant-region primer and ProtoScript II reverse transcriptase. TCRbeta libraries were built with three nested multiplex PCR rounds, a slightly modified ARM-PCR procedure. Sample barcodes and Illumina adapters were attached in a final 25-cycle PCR using Deep VentR polymerase. Before sequencing, amplicons of 200-500 bp were gel-purified using a QIAquick gel extraction kit. TCRbeta amplicons were sequenced on an Illumina HiSeq 2500 with 250-bp paired-end reads. On the authors' methods: Trimmomatic v0.33 was used to quality-trim the reads, and FLASH v1.2.11 was used to merge paired reads so that full CDR3 sequences could be recovered. MiGEC v1.2.1b assigned V, D and J germline segments to the rearranged TCRbeta sequences. Clonotype statistics, along with Shannon-Wiener diversity indices, were calculated using VDJtools v1.0.0. To reduce sampling bias, subsequent analyses other than the diversity analysis used only the 250 most abundant clonotypes in each sample. TCRdb reprocessing: public reads trimmed at Q25 with fastp, clones called with MiXCR, in-frame beta chains kept. For every CDR3 protein sequence, its rows merge into one entry that carries the most common genes and DNA. The V and J calls shown here were made by TCRdb, not taken from the authors' results. This sample comprises fewer than 200,000 distinct CDR3 sequences, about 85% of them detected only once. In total, the top ten clones hold 15% to 20% of the sample.

Without any cell sorting, total RNA and DNA were extracted together from about 19-30 mg of bulk tissue using the AllPrep DNA/RNA mini kit. Between November 2015 and March 2016, a handful of patients in China with histopathologically diagnosed primary liver carcinoma had surgical resection. Chronic HBV infection was present in the patients, and the patients were treatment-naive at sampling. Five spatially separated regions were sampled from each tumor: the superior, inferior, left-lateral and right-lateral poles, plus the tumor centre. Histological examination found more than 80% viable tumor cells in every tumor sample. Fresh tumor and adjacent tissue pieces were bisected; one half was stored in RNAlater at -80°C, the other sent for histology. The TCR was taken from a man between 40 and 49 years old with primary liver carcinoma and hepatitis B virus infection. The sample comprised tumor tissue from primary liver carcinoma.

The CDR3 has the sequence CASSFPVTSGTKKVQNL. The V and J segments used are TRBV11-1 and TRBJ2-4; the table assigns TRBD2, which was not confirmed against the DNA. Via the germline V gene (reference sequence), CDR1 is SGHAT and CDR2 FQDESV. The CDR3 region is 17 residues in length, termini included.